The entry that follows covers one T cell receptor (beta chain) sequence. One junction end disagrees with the germline gene, perhaps due to a read error. These data originate in a study of T-cell reconstitution after alpha-beta-depleted transplantation in children. Looked up from germline, CDR1 is DFQATT and CDR2 is SNEGSKA (reference sequence). This CDR3 region has 13 residues. For TCRbeta, the library was prepared with unique molecular identifiers. TCRdb reprocessed the PCR reads via MiXCR and lists one record per CDR3 protein. The sample consists of over 550,000 distinct CDR3 sequences, about 10% of them appearing once.

This TCR was recovered from a human donor who donated a stem cell graft to a child with acute myeloid leukemia. This specimen was PBMCs from the stem cell graft donor, taken from the stem cell graft. The chain links TRBV20-1 to TRBJ2-7, with 9 bases identical to TRBD2. In DNA, the CDR3 is TGCTGTGCTAGAGAGATAGCGGGAGTCGAGCAGTACTTC. Protein: CCAREIAGVEQYF.